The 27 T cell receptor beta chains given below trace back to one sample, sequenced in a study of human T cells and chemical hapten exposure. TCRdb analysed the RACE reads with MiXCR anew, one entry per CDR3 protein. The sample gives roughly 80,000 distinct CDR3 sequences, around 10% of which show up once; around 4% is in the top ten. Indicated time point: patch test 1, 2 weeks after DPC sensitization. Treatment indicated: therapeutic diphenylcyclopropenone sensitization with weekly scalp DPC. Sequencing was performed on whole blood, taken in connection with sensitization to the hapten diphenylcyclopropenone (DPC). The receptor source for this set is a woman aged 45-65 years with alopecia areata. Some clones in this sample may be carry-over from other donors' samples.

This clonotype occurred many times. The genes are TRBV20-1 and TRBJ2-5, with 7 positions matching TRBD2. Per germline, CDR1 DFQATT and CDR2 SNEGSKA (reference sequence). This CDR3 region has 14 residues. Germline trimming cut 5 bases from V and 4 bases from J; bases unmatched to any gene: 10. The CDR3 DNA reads TGCAGTGCTGTCAGACTAGCCTCGATAGAGACCCAGTACTTC. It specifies CSAVRLASIETQYF.

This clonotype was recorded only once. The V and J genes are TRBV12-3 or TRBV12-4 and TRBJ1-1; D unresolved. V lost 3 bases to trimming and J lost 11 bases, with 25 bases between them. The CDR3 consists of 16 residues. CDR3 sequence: CASSLGGYQPKYEAFF. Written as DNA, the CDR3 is TGTGCCAGCAGTTTGGGAGGCTACCAGCCCAAATACGAGGCTTTCTTT.

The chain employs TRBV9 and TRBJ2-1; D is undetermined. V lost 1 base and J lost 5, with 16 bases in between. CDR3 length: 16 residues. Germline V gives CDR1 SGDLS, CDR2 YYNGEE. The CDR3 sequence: CASSVTTQVGHNEQFF. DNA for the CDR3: TGTGCCAGCAGCGTAACGACGCAGGTTGGTCACAATGAGCAGTTCTTC.

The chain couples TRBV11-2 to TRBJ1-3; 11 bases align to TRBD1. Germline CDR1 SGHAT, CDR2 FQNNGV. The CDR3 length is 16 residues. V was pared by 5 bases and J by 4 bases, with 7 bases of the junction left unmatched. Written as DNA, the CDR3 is TGTGCCAGCAGCAACGGACAGGGGGCAGGGGGAAACACCATATATTTT. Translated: CASSNGQGAGGNTIYF.

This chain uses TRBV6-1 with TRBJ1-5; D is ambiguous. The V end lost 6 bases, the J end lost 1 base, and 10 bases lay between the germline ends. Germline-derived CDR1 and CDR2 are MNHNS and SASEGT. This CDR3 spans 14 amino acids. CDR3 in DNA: TGTGCCAGCAGACATAGGGAAAGCAATCAGCCCCAGCATTTT. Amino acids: CASRHRESNQPQHF.

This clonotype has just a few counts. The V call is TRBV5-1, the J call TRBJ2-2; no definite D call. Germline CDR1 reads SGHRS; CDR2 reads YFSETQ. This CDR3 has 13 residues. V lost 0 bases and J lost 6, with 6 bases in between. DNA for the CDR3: TGCGCCAGCAGCTTGGTGGTTTCCGGGGAGCTGTTTTTT. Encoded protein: CASSLVVSGELFF.

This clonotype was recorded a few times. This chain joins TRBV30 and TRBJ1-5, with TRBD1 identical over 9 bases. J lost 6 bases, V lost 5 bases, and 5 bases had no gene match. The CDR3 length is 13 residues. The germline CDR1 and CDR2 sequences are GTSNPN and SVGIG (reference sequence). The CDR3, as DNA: TGTGCCTGGGGGACAGGGACCGGTCAGCCCCAGCATTTT. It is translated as CAWGTGTGQPQHF.

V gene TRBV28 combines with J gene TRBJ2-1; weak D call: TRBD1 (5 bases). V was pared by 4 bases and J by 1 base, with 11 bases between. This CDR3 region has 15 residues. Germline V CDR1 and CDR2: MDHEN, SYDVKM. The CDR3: CASSSPGKSYNEQFF. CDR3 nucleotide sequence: TGTGCCAGCAGTTCCCCAGGGAAGTCCTACAATGAGCAGTTCTTC. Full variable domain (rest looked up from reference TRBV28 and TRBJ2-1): DVKVTQSSRYLVKRTGEKVFLECVQDMDHENMFWYRQDPGLGLRLIYFSYDVKMKEKGDIPEGYSVSREKKERFSLILESASTNQTSMYLCASSSPGKSYNEQFFGPGTRLTVL.

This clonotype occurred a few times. CDR3 region: CSAPPATGQETQYF. CDR3 DNA sequence: TGCAGTGCTCCACCAGCGACAGGGCAAGAGACCCAGTACTTC. This chain joins TRBV20-1 and TRBJ2-5; 7 bases map to TRBD1. Per germline, CDR1 DFQATT and CDR2 SNEGSKA (reference sequence). V shed 5 bases and J 2 bases; nucleotides not matched to a gene: 8. The CDR3 contains 14 residues.

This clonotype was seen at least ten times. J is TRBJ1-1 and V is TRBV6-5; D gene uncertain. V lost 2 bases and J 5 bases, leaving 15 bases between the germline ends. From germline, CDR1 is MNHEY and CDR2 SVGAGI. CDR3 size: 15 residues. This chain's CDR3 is CASSYDGVPQTEAFF. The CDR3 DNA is TGTGCCAGCAGTTACGATGGGGTCCCACAAACTGAAGCTTTCTTT.

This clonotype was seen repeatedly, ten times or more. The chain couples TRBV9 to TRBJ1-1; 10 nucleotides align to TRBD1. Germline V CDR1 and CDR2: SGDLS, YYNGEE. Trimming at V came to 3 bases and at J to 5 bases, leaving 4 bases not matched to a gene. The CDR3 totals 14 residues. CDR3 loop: CASSERQGATEAFF. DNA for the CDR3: TGTGCCAGCAGCGAGAGACAGGGGGCTACTGAAGCTTTCTTT.

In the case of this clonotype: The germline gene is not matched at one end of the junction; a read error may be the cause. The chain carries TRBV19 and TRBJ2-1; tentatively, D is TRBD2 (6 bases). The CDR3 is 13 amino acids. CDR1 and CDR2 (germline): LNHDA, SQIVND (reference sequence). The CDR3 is CACSIAEGIEQFF. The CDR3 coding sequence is TGTGCCTGTAGTATAGCGGAGGGAATAGAACAGTTCTTC.

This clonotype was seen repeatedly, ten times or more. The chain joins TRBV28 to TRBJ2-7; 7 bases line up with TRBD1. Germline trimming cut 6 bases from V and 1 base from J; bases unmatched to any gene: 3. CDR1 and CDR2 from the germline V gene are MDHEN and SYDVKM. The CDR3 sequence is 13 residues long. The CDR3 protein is CASSRGQSYEQYF. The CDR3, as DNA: TGTGCCAGCAGCCGGGGACAGTCCTACGAGCAGTACTTC.

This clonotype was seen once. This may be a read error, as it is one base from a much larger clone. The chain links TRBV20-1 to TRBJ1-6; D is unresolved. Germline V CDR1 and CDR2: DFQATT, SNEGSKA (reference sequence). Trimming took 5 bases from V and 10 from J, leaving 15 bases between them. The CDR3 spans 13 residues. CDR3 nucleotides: TGCAGTGCTTACACCCCCAGACAATCACCCCTCCACTTT. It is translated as CSAYTPRQSPLHF.

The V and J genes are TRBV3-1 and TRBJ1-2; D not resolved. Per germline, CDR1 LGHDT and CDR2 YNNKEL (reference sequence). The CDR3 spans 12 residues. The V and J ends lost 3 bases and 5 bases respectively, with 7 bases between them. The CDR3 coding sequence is TGTGCCAGCAGCCAGACCTCATATGGCTACACCTTC. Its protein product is CASSQTSYGYTF.

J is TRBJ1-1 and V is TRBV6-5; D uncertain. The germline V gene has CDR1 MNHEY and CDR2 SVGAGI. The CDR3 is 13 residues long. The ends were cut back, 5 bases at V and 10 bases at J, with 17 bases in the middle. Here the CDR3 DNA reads TGTGCCAGCAGTCCCAGACACCTCCAAGGAGCTTTCTTT. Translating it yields CASSPRHLQGAFF.

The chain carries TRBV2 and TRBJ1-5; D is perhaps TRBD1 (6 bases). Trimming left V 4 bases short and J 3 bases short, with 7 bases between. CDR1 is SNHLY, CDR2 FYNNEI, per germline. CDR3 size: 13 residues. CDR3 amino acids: CASSGQANQPQHF. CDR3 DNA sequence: TGTGCCAGCAGTGGACAGGCCAATCAGCCCCAGCATTTT.

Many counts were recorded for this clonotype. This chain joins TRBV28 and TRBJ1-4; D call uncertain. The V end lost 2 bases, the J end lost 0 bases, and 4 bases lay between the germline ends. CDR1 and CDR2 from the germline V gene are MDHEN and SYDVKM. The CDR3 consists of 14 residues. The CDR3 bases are TGTGCCAGCAGTTTAGCAGCAACTAATGAAAAACTGTTTTTT. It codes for CASSLAATNEKLFF.

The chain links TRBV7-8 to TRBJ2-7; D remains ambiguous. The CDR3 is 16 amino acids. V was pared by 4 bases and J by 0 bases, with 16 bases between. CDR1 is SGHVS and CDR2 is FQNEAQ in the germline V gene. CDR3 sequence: CASSSTRARSSYEQYF. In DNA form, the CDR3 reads TGTGCCAGCAGCTCAACCCGGGCCAGGAGCTCCTACGAGCAGTACTTC.

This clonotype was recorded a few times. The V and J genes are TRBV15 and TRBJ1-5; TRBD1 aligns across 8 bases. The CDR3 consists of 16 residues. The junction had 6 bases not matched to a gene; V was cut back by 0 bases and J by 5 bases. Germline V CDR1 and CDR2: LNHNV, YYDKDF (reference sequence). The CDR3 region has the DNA TGTGCCACCAGCAGAGATCTGGACAGGGACTATCAGCCCCAGCATTTT. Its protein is CATSRDLDRDYQPQHF.

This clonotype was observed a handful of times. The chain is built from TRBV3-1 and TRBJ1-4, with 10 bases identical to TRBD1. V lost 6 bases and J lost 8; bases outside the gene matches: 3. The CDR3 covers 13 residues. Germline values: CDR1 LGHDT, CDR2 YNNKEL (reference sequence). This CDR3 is CASRDRGSEKLFF. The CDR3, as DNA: TGTGCCAGCAGGGACAGGGGGTCGGAAAAACTGTTTTTT. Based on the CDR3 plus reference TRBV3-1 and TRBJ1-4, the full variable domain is DTAVSQTPKYLVTQMGNDKSIKCEQNLGHDTMYWYKQDSKKFLKIMFSYNNKELIINETVPNRFSPKSPDKAHLNLHINSLELGDSAVYFCASRDRGSEKLFFGSGTQLSVL.

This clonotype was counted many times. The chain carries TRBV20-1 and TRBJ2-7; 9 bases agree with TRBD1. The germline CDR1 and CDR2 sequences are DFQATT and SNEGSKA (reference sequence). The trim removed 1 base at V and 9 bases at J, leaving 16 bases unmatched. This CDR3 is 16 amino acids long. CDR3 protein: CSARGDRVGRMEGQYF. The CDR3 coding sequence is TGCAGTGCTAGAGGGGACAGGGTTGGGCGGATGGAGGGGCAGTACTTC.

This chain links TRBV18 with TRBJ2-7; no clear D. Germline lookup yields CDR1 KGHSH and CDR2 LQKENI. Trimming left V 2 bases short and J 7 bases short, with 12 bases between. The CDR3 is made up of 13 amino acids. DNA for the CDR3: TGTGCCAGCTCACCAACTACCCTGGGGGAGCAGTACTTC. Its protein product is CASSPTTLGEQYF.

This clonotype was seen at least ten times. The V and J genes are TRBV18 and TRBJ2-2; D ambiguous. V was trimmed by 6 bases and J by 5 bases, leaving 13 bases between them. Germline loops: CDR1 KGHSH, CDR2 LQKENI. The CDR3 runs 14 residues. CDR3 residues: CASSDVGRTGELFF. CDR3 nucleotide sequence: TGTGCCAGCTCGGACGTCGGTCGAACCGGGGAGCTGTTTTTT.

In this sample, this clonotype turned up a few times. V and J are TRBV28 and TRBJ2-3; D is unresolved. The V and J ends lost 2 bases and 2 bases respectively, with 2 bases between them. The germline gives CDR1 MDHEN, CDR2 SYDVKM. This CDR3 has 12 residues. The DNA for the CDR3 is TGTGCCAGCAGTTTAAACACAGATACGCAGTATTTT. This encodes CASSLNTDTQYF.

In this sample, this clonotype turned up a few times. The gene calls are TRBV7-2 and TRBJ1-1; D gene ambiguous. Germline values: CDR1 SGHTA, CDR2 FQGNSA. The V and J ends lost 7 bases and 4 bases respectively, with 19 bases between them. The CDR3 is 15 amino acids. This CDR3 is CASTQEAGLVTEAFF. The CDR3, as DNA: TGTGCCAGCACCCAAGAGGCGGGGTTGGTCACTGAAGCTTTCTTT.

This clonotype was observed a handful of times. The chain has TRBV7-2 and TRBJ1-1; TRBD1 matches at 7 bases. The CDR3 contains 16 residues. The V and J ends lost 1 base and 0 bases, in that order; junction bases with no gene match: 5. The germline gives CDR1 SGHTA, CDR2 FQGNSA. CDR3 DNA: TGTGCCAGCAGCTTAGGTCCCGGGACAGTGAACACTGAAGCTTTCTTT. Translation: CASSLGPGTVNTEAFF.